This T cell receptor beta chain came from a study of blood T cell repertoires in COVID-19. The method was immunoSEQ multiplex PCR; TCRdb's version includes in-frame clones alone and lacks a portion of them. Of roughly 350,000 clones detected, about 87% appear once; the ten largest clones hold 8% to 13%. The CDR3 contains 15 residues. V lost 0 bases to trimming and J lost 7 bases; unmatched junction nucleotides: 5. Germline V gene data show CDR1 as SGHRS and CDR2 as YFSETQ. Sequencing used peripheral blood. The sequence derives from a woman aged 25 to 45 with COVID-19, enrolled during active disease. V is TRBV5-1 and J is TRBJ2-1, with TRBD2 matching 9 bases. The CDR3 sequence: CASSLVGTSLNEQFF. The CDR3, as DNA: TGCGCCAGCAGCTTGGTAGGGACTAGCCTAAATGAGCAGTTCTTC.